Each of the 27 T cell receptor beta chains below was sequenced from the same sample in a study of STAT3 mutations in large granular lymphocyte leukemia. Their recognized antigens are unknown. Measured with immunoSEQ multiplex PCR; TCRdb has only the in-frame clones, and not every one. This table has roughly 17,000 clones, around 92% appearing once. Overall study findings and caveats: In T-cell large granular lymphocyte leukemia, about half of patients showed multiple immunodominant subclonotypes.

The sequenced sample consisted of peripheral blood mononuclear cells. The receptors shown here come from a man aged 60 to 69 with T-cell large granular lymphocyte leukemia. Some clones in this sample may be carry-over from other donors' samples.

The rearrangement joins TRBV15 to TRBJ2-7; 8 nucleotides line up with TRBD2. Germline CDR1 and CDR2: LNHNV and YYDKDF (reference sequence). The CDR3 runs to 15 residues. With 0 bases clipped from V and 7 bases from J, the junction kept 8 bases outside the gene matches. The CDR3 here is CATSREGTSGVEQYF. The CDR3 DNA reads TGTGCCACCAGCAGAGAGGGGACTAGTGGGGTGGAGCAGTACTTC.

This clone was seen a single time. The chain joins TRBV11-1 to TRBJ1-5; possibly TRBD1 for D (6 bases). Germline lookup yields CDR1 SGHAT and CDR2 FQDESV (reference sequence). The CDR3 runs 15 residues. V lost 8 bases to trimming and J lost 4 bases, with 18 bases between them. The CDR3 nucleotides read TGTGCCAGCCCTTGGGGGGCCGAGGGTAATCAGCCCCAGCATTTT. Translation gives CASPWGAEGNQPQHF.

This chain uses TRBV10-3 with TRBJ2-3; 13 bases match TRBD2. Unmatched junction bases numbered 3, after V lost 6 bases and J lost 3 bases. The CDR3 is 15 residues long. Germline loops: CDR1 ENHRY, CDR2 SYGVKD. CDR3 residues: CAISILAGGTDTQYF. The CDR3, as DNA: TGTGCCATCAGCATACTAGCGGGAGGGACAGATACGCAGTATTTT.

The J gene is TRBJ2-1, the V gene TRBV5-1; no firm D call. Per germline, CDR1 SGHRS and CDR2 YFSETQ. The CDR3 covers 17 residues. Trimming shortened V by 4 bases and J by 0 bases, and 17 bases separated the two germline ends. CDR3 residues: CASSPGRLASSYNEQFF. The CDR3 DNA is TGCGCCAGCAGCCCAGGAAGGCTCGCAAGCTCCTACAATGAGCAGTTCTTC.

The gene calls are TRBV30 and TRBJ2-1, with TRBD2 matching 7 bases. Germline V CDR1 and CDR2: GTSNPN, SVGIG (reference sequence). This CDR3 has 16 residues. After removal of 0 bases from V and 0 bases from J, the junction contained 5 bases not matched to a gene. The CDR3 sequence: CAWSVLGGSSYNEQFF. CDR3 sequence (DNA): TGTGCCTGGAGTGTACTCGGCGGGAGCTCCTACAATGAGCAGTTCTTC.

The rearrangement links TRBV29-1 to TRBJ2-3; 7 positions agree with TRBD2. The CDR3 has 12 residues. The V gene end was trimmed by 7 bases and the J gene end by 5 bases; junction bases not matched to a gene: 6. Germline CDR1 is SQVTM and CDR2 is ANQGSEA. CDR3 amino acids: CSGFWGGDTQYF. The CDR3 DNA is TGCAGCGGGTTTTGGGGGGGAGATACGCAGTATTTT.

This clone was recorded once. The chain has TRBV19 and TRBJ2-7; 10 bases are shared with TRBD2. The trim removed 7 bases at V and 2 bases at J, leaving 2 bases unmatched. CDR1 and CDR2 from the germline V gene are LNHDA and SQIVND (reference sequence). This CDR3 has 13 residues. DNA of the CDR3: TGTGCCAGTAAAGCGGGGGGGGCCTACGAGCAGTACTTC. This gives the protein CASKAGGAYEQYF.

The chain links TRBV7-9 to TRBJ1-3; 8 bases align to TRBD1. The CDR3 runs 13 residues. The V segment lost 5 bases and the J segment 8 bases; nucleotides outside the gene matches: 5. Germline V gene sequence: CDR1 SEHNR, CDR2 FQNEAQ (reference sequence). CDR3 nucleotide sequence: TGTGCCAGCAGCGCACAGGGGGTGGACACCATATATTTT. It specifies CASSAQGVDTIYF.

This rearrangement joins TRBV29-1 to TRBJ2-7; D not resolved. V shed 7 bases and J shed 3 bases, with 16 bases lying between them. Germline V CDR1 and CDR2: SQVTM, ANQGSEA. The CDR3 has 13 amino acids. CDR3 DNA sequence: TGCAGCGACATAGTCACGCTGGACTACGAGCAGTACTTC. It yields the protein CSDIVTLDYEQYF.

The V gene is TRBV5-1, the J gene TRBJ2-5; D unresolved. Germline V gene lookup returns CDR1 SGHRS and CDR2 YFSETQ. V lost 2 bases, J lost 5 bases, and 13 bases lay in between. The CDR3 length is 14 residues. The CDR3 sequence: CASSFAPDEETQYF. The CDR3 nucleotides are TGCGCCAGCAGCTTCGCTCCAGATGAGGAGACCCAGTACTTC.

This sequence joins TRBV14 and TRBJ2-2; possibly TRBD1 for D (5 bases). With 1 base removed from V and 1 base from J, the gap between germline ends came to 7 bases. The CDR3 contains 15 residues. Germline CDR1 and CDR2: SGHDN and FVKESK. The CDR3 region is CASSQAQGNTGELFF. The CDR3 DNA is TGTGCCAGCAGCCAAGCCCAGGGGAACACCGGGGAGCTGTTTTTT. The full variable domain, with the rest looked up from reference TRBV14 and TRBJ2-2, is EAGVTQFPSHSVIEKGQTVTLRCDPISGHDNLYWYRRVMGKEIKFLLHFVKESKQDESGMPNNRFLAERTGGTYSTLKVQPAELEDSGVYFCASSQAQGNTGELFFGEGSRLTVL.

The chain couples TRBV18 to TRBJ1-2, with a possible D match to TRBD1 (6 bases). This CDR3 is built from 15 residues. Germline loops: CDR1 KGHSH, CDR2 LQKENI. Trimming took off 0 bases at V and 7 bases at J, with 15 bases between the two ends. The chain's CDR3 is CASSPPPGAGGGYTF. In DNA form, the CDR3 reads TGTGCCAGCTCACCACCGCCGGGGGCGGGTGGTGGCTACACCTTC.

J is TRBJ2-2 and V is TRBV29-1; 16 nucleotides align to TRBD2. V dropped 6 bases and J dropped 0; count of bases not matched to a gene: 1. From germline, CDR1 is SQVTM and CDR2 ANQGSEA. The CDR3 consists of 16 residues. The chain's CDR3 is CSVGLAGGTNTGELFF. The CDR3 DNA reads as TGCAGCGTGGGACTAGCGGGAGGGACGAACACCGGGGAGCTGTTTTTT.

This chain connects TRBV7-2 to TRBJ2-7, with 7 bases lining up with TRBD1. This CDR3 spans 15 amino acids. Germline CDR1 reads SGHTA; CDR2 reads FQGNSA. Trimming took 6 bases from V and 1 from J; bases not matched to a gene: 9. CDR3 in DNA: TGTGCCAGCAGTGTGAGAGGGACAGATTCCTACGAGCAGTACTTC. Its protein product is CASSVRGTDSYEQYF.

CDR3 loop: CASSPTGGRDSGNTIYF. The CDR3 nucleotides are TGTGCCAGCTCACCAACGGGTGGAAGGGACTCTGGAAACACCATATATTTT. The chain recombines TRBV18 with TRBJ1-3; D gene ambiguous. The CDR3 totals 17 residues. V was trimmed by 2 bases and J by 0 bases, leaving 14 bases between them. Germline-derived CDR1 and CDR2 are KGHSH and LQKENI.

The chain carries TRBV2 and TRBJ2-5; D is undetermined. CDR3 length: 12 amino acids. The V gene's germline CDR1 is SNHLY and CDR2 FYNNEI. V gave up 5 bases and J gave up 5 bases, with 9 bases separating them. This CDR3 is CASSSWVETQYF. The CDR3 bases are TGTGCCAGCAGTAGCTGGGTGGAGACCCAGTACTTC.

This CDR3 reads CASSRGSSYEQYF. In DNA form, the CDR3 reads TGTGCCAGCAGCCGGGGCAGCTCCTACGAGCAGTACTTC. This chain links TRBV28 with TRBJ2-7; D may correspond to TRBD1 or TRBD2 (5 bases each). The CDR3 consists of 13 residues. Trimming left V 6 bases short and J 0 bases short, with 9 bases between. Germline CDR1 MDHEN, CDR2 SYDVKM.

J is TRBJ2-7 and V is TRBV7-2, with 11 nucleotides matching TRBD2. The CDR3 is 16 residues long. Losses at the gene ends were 5 bases for V and 3 bases for J; bases not matched to a gene: 9. Germline CDR1 is SGHTA and CDR2 is FQGNSA. The CDR3 DNA follows: TGTGCCAGCAGCCGGACGCTAGCGGGAGGCCACTACGAGCAGTACTTC. It codes for CASSRTLAGGHYEQYF.

J is TRBJ2-1 and V is TRBV30; 8 bases are shared with TRBD2. The CDR3 spans 15 residues. V shed 2 bases and J 5 bases; nucleotides not matched to a gene: 8. CDR1 is GTSNPN and CDR2 is SVGIG in the germline V gene (reference sequence). This CDR3 is CAWSSPGGRHNEQFF. As DNA, the CDR3 is TGTGCCTGGAGTTCCCCGGGGGGGAGGCACAATGAGCAGTTCTTC.

The chain is built from TRBV13 and TRBJ2-5; 9 nucleotides line up with TRBD1. The CDR3 sequence is 16 residues long. Germline V CDR1 and CDR2: PRHDT, FYEKMQ (reference sequence). Trimming removed 5 bases from V and 3 bases from J; junction bases left unmatched: 10. In DNA, the CDR3 is TGTGCCAGCAGCCCCCCCCGGGGACAGGGTGAAGAGACCCAGTACTTC. Its protein is CASSPPRGQGEETQYF.

J is TRBJ1-5 and V is TRBV28, with D unresolved. V was cut by 7 bases and J by 2 bases, with 12 bases left in between. Per germline, CDR1 MDHEN and CDR2 SYDVKM. CDR3 length: 14 amino acids. The CDR3: CASTTRRGNQPQHF. The CDR3, as DNA: TGTGCCAGCACTACTAGGAGGGGCAATCAGCCCCAGCATTTT.

This sequence joins TRBV29-1 and TRBJ2-5; 11 bases map to TRBD2. The CDR3 spans 14 residues. The V and J ends lost 8 bases and 1 base, in that order; junction bases with no gene match: 6. Germline assignment: CDR1 SQVTM and CDR2 ANQGSEA. Written as DNA, the CDR3 is TGCAGCTCGTCCGGGACTAGCGGCCAAGAGACCCAGTACTTC. As protein: CSSSGTSGQETQYF. The full variable domain, rest sourced from reference TRBV29-1 and TRBJ2-5, is SAVISQKPSRDICQRGTSLTIQCQVDSQVTMMFWYRQQPGQSLTLIATANQGSEATYESGFVIDKFPISRPNLTFSTLTVSNMSPEDSSIYLCSSSGTSGQETQYFGPGTRLLVL.

This sequence joins TRBV9 and TRBJ2-5; 11 nucleotides align to TRBD1. This CDR3 comprises 16 residues. Trimming removed 0 bases from V and 7 bases from J; junction bases left unmatched: 8. CDR1 and CDR2 (germline): SGDLS, YYNGEE. The CDR3 sequence is CASSVGWDRGSGTQYF. CDR3 nucleotide sequence: TGTGCCAGCAGCGTAGGATGGGACAGGGGGTCCGGGACCCAGTACTTC.

This rearrangement joins TRBV5-1 to TRBJ1-2; the D gene is possibly TRBD1 (5 bases). The CDR3 is made up of 15 amino acids. The V gene's germline CDR1 is SGHRS and CDR2 YFSETQ. The ends were cut back, 5 bases at V and 8 bases at J, with 22 bases in the middle. The CDR3 protein is CASRSGPRGPLGYTF. The CDR3 DNA is TGCGCCAGCAGGTCGGGGCCCCGGGGCCCTCTCGGCTACACCTTC. Combining the CDR3 with reference TRBV5-1 and TRBJ1-2 gives the whole variable domain KAGVTQTPRYLIKTRGQQVTLSCSPISGHRSVSWYQQTPGQGLQFLFEYFSETQRNKGNFPGRFSGRQFSNSRSEMNVSTLELGDSALYLCASRSGPRGPLGYTFGSGTRLTVV.

The gene calls are TRBV7-2 and TRBJ2-7; D possibly matches TRBD1 or TRBD2 (5 bases each). The CDR3 contains 13 residues. CDR1 SGHTA and CDR2 FQGNSA come from the germline V gene. Deletions cut 4 bases from V and 7 bases from J, with 14 bases between. The CDR3 is CASSSGASREQYF. The CDR3 DNA reads as TGTGCCAGCAGCTCCGGGGCAAGCAGGGAGCAGTACTTC.

J is TRBJ2-7 and V is TRBV10-2; tentative D call: TRBD1 (7 bases). Germline loops: CDR1 WSHSY, CDR2 SAAADI. The CDR3 is 14 amino acids. The ends were cut back, 7 bases at V and 5 bases at J, with 18 bases in the middle. CDR3 sequence reads: CASTGTQGGDEQYF. CDR3 DNA sequence: TGCGCCAGCACCGGGACTCAGGGGGGAGACGAGCAGTACTTC.

The rearrangement joins TRBV14 to TRBJ2-5; TRBD1 or TRBD2 may be the D gene (5 bases each). The CDR3 has 15 residues. V shed 0 bases and J shed 1 base, with 9 bases lying between them. Per germline, CDR1 SGHDN and CDR2 FVKESK. The CDR3 here is CASSQDGGTQETQYF. The CDR3 nucleotides read TGTGCCAGCAGCCAAGATGGGGGTACCCAAGAGACCCAGTACTTC.